This T cell receptor beta chain was profiled in a study of cytotoxic CD8 clonotypes in ibrutinib-treated CLL. This CDR3 region has 16 residues. Germline CDR1 reads MDHEN; CDR2 reads SYDVKM. Trimming cost V 5 bases and J 1 base, with 16 bases left between them. Method: immunoSEQ multiplex PCR; TCRdb's copy keeps in-frame clones and lacks some. The sample holds roughly 42,000 clones, about 69% seen once. Study-wide findings and caveats: Upon ibrutinib response clonality rose, and upon progression it fell back toward baseline.

Note on this clone: What it binds is not known.

The starting material was PBMCs, obtained after 24 months of ibrutinib treatment. The chain is built from TRBV28 and TRBJ2-3; D possibly corresponds to TRBD2 (5 bases). The receptor's source is a human donor with chronic lymphocytic leukemia. CDR3 DNA: TGTGCCAGCAGTCCACGAACTAGGATTGGCACAGATACGCAGTATTTT. Encoded protein: CASSPRTRIGTDTQYF.